The 23 T cell receptor beta chains below all came from one sample that was sequenced in a study of identifying expanded T cells in peripheral blood. Sequencing used immunoSEQ multiplex PCR; TCRdb keeps in-frame clones, though not all of them. The table includes about 100,000 clones, about 87% detected once. Sequenced input: blood. All receptors come from a person aged 18-70 years in good health.

The rearrangement links TRBV10-3 to TRBJ2-7, with D hard to call. Trimming cost V 0 bases and J 7 bases, with 10 bases left between them. The germline gives CDR1 ENHRY, CDR2 SYGVKD. The CDR3 length is 13 residues. This CDR3 is CAISESGLREQYF. CDR3 DNA: TGTGCCATCAGTGAGTCCGGTTTGCGGGAGCAGTACTTC.

The chain has TRBV18 and TRBJ1-5; the D is unclear. The germline gives CDR1 KGHSH, CDR2 LQKENI. The CDR3 consists of 13 residues. V lost 2 bases and J lost 4, with 6 bases in between. CDR3 nucleotide sequence: TGTGCCAGCTCACCAGGCGGGAATCAGCCCCAGCATTTT. The encoded protein is CASSPGGNQPQHF. Full variable domain (rest looked up from reference TRBV18 and TRBJ1-5): NAGVMQNPRHLVRRRGQEARLRCSPMKGHSHVYWYRQLPEEGLKFMVYLQKENIIDESGMPKERFSAEFPKEGPSILRIQQVVRGDSAAYFCASSPGGNQPQHFGDGTRLSIL.

The chain combines TRBV6-1 with TRBJ2-7; D ambiguous. V lost 1 base to trimming and J lost 2 bases, with 12 bases between them. Germline V CDR1 and CDR2: MNHNS, SASEGT. The CDR3 totals 15 residues. The CDR3 DNA is TGTGCCAGCAGTGAAGGAATAGCAGAAACCTACGAGCAGTACTTC. Translating it yields CASSEGIAETYEQYF.

The V gene is TRBV19, the J gene TRBJ2-7, with TRBD2 matching over 7 bases. The germline V gene encodes CDR1 LNHDA and CDR2 SQIVND (reference sequence). V lost 1 base to trimming and J lost 4 bases; unmatched junction nucleotides: 10. The CDR3 consists of 16 residues. The CDR3 reads CASSIAGGRGVYEQYF. CDR3 nucleotide sequence: TGTGCCAGTAGTATAGCAGGCGGGAGAGGGGTATACGAGCAGTACTTC.

The CDR3 reads CASSGDGGADTQYF. The CDR3 DNA reads TGTGCCAGCAGTGGAGACGGGGGGGCAGATACGCAGTATTTT. The chain joins TRBV2 to TRBJ2-3; TRBD2 aligns across 8 bases. The CDR3 loop spans 14 amino acids. Germline V gives CDR1 SNHLY, CDR2 FYNNEI. V lost 4 bases, J lost 4 bases, and 4 bases stayed unmatched.

For this clone: The sample holds other DNA sequences that translate to the same CDR3. The V call is TRBV29-1, the J call TRBJ2-5; the D is unclear. Germline CDR1 and CDR2: SQVTM and ANQGSEA. The CDR3 extends over 10 amino acids. Trimming took off 5 bases at V and 1 base at J, with 2 bases between the two ends. Written as DNA, the CDR3 is TGCAGCGTTTCCCAAGAGACCCAGTACTTC. Translating it yields CSVSQETQYF.

This sequence joins TRBV5-5 and TRBJ2-1; 9 bases are a match to TRBD2. This CDR3 is 15 amino acids long. V shed 4 bases, J shed 7 bases, and the junction held 9 bases outside the gene matches. CDR1 SGHKS and CDR2 YYEKEE come from the germline V gene (reference sequence). The CDR3 region is CASSLPPGLANEQFF. CDR3 nucleotides: TGTGCCAGCAGCCTCCCGCCGGGACTAGCAAATGAGCAGTTCTTC. Full variable domain (outside the CDR3, taken from reference TRBV5-5 and TRBJ2-1): DAGVTQSPTHLIKTRGQQVTLRCSPISGHKSVSWYQQVLGQGPQFIFQYYEKEERGRGNFPDRFSARQFPNYSSELNVNALLLGDSALYLCASSLPPGLANEQFFGPGTRLTVL.

This rearrangement joins TRBV29-1 to TRBJ2-7; D may match TRBD1 or TRBD2 (6 bases each). The CDR3 has 11 amino acids. Trimming took off 7 bases at V and 7 bases at J, with 14 bases between the two ends. Germline assignment: CDR1 SQVTM and CDR2 ANQGSEA. CDR3 sequence reads: CSAHKGGEQYF. The DNA of the CDR3 is TGCAGCGCCCATAAGGGGGGAGAGCAGTACTTC.

V gene TRBV14 combines with J gene TRBJ2-1; 10 nucleotides line up with TRBD2. The CDR3 has 14 amino acids. J lost 1 base, V lost 9 bases, and 3 bases had no gene match. CDR1 and CDR2 (germline): SGHDN, FVKESK. The CDR3 region has the DNA TGTGCCAGTAAAGCGGGAGGGTCCTACAATGAGCAGTTCTTC. Translation gives CASKAGGSYNEQFF.

V gene TRBV5-1 combines with J gene TRBJ2-7; possibly TRBD2 for D (6 bases). V lost 7 bases and J 0 bases, leaving 17 bases between the germline ends. There are 15 residues in the CDR3. CDR1 and CDR2 from the germline V gene are SGHRS and YFSETQ. The CDR3 loop reads CASVLGDSSSYEQYF. As DNA, the CDR3 is TGCGCCAGCGTCTTGGGGGACTCCAGCTCCTACGAGCAGTACTTC.

This clone was found a few times. The chain combines TRBV25-1 with TRBJ1-6, with D possibly matching TRBD1 (5 bases). This CDR3 region has 16 residues. CDR1 is MGHDK, CDR2 SYGVNS, per germline. Trimming pared 2 bases from V and 9 bases from J, leaving 17 bases between. The CDR3 here is CASSETPGDLGSPLHF. The CDR3 DNA reads TGTGCCAGCAGTGAAACCCCGGGGGATCTTGGTTCACCCCTCCACTTT.

V gene TRBV19 combines with J gene TRBJ1-6; maybe TRBD1 (5 bases). The CDR3 totals 14 residues. Looked up from germline, CDR1 is LNHDA and CDR2 is SQIVND (reference sequence). Trimming removed 6 bases from V and 3 bases from J, with 9 bases in between. The CDR3 protein is CASSRDYYNSPLHF. In DNA, the CDR3 is TGTGCCAGTAGCAGGGACTACTATAATTCACCCCTCCACTTT.

The chain recombines TRBV5-1 with TRBJ1-2; D unclear. Germline V gives CDR1 SGHRS, CDR2 YFSETQ. This CDR3 has 14 amino acids. V was clipped by 2 bases and J by 2 bases, with 10 bases between them. This CDR3 reads CASSFLGTNYGYTF. CDR3 sequence (DNA): TGCGCCAGCAGCTTTCTGGGAACAAACTATGGCTACACCTTC.

This chain uses TRBV18 with TRBJ2-3; D gene ambiguous. This CDR3 has 15 amino acids. Trimming removed 3 bases at V and 2 bases at J, with 12 bases between. Germline CDR1 and CDR2: KGHSH and LQKENI. CDR3 in amino acids: CASSPTPRPTDTQYF. The CDR3 nucleotides are TGTGCCAGCTCACCCACGCCGAGACCCACAGATACGCAGTATTTT.

This chain links TRBV11-2 with TRBJ2-5; D possibly corresponds to TRBD2 (5 bases). From germline, CDR1 is SGHAT and CDR2 FQNNGV. The V gene lost 0 bases and the J gene lost 5 bases, with 7 bases spanning the gap. The CDR3 spans 13 residues. The CDR3 is CASSLDSVETQYF. The CDR3 nucleotides read TGTGCCAGCAGCTTAGATAGCGTGGAGACCCAGTACTTC.

This clone was counted once. This chain links TRBV19 with TRBJ1-5; D is ambiguous. Germline CDR1 is LNHDA and CDR2 is SQIVND (reference sequence). This CDR3 is built from 19 residues. The ends were cut back, 4 bases at V and 0 bases at J, with 22 bases in the middle. Written as DNA, the CDR3 is TGTGCCAGTAGTAGAAACGAGGACCGTACCATTTATAGCAATCAGCCCCAGCATTTT. This sequence encodes CASSRNEDRTIYSNQPQHF.

This rearrangement joins TRBV10-3 to TRBJ1-1; D ambiguous. Germline V gene lookup returns CDR1 ENHRY and CDR2 SYGVKD. The V gene lost 4 bases and the J gene lost 3 bases, with 6 bases spanning the gap. There are 12 residues in the CDR3. The CDR3, as DNA: TGTGCCATCAGTGGAATGGACACTGAAGCTTTCTTT. Amino acids: CAISGMDTEAFF.

The chain is built from TRBV7-9 and TRBJ2-7; no firm D call. The CDR3 consists of 14 residues. Trimming shortened V by 5 bases and J by 0 bases, and 11 bases separated the two germline ends. Germline-derived CDR1 and CDR2 are SEHNR and FQNEAQ (reference sequence). This CDR3 is CASSHQTASYEQYF. As DNA, the CDR3 is TGTGCCAGCAGCCACCAAACGGCCTCCTACGAGCAGTACTTC.

The chain uses TRBV7-9 and TRBJ1-1, with unresolved D. Trimming left V 6 bases short and J 1 base short, with 3 bases between. This CDR3 contains 11 residues. Germline V gene data show CDR1 as SEHNR and CDR2 as FQNEAQ (reference sequence). In DNA, the CDR3 is TGTGCCAGCAGATCGAACACTGAAGCTTTCTTT. Encoded protein: CASRSNTEAFF.

The rearrangement links TRBV20-1 to TRBJ1-2; no clear D. Looked up from germline, CDR1 is DFQATT and CDR2 is SNEGSKA (reference sequence). The CDR3 sequence is 10 residues long. V was shortened by 1 base and J by 10 bases, with 7 bases between the two germline ends. The CDR3 sequence is CSARVVTYTF. DNA of the CDR3: TGCAGTGCTAGAGTCGTGACCTACACCTTC.

This chain uses TRBV9 with TRBJ2-1; a possible D gene is TRBD1 (5 bases). Trimming took 0 bases from V and 7 from J, leaving 20 bases between them. This CDR3 has 17 residues. Germline CDR1 and CDR2: SGDLS and YYNGEE. The CDR3 region is CASSVGTMIQGVNEQFF. DNA of the CDR3: TGTGCCAGCAGCGTAGGGACCATGATACAAGGGGTGAATGAGCAGTTCTTC.

This chain joins TRBV7-8 and TRBJ1-2; D unclear. This CDR3 has 13 amino acids. Trimming stripped 5 bases from V and 9 bases from J, with 16 bases between. Germline V gene lookup returns CDR1 SGHVS and CDR2 FQNEAQ. CDR3 sequence reads: CASSPPFGVSYTF. CDR3 bases: TGTGCCAGCAGCCCCCCCTTCGGGGTTAGCTACACCTTC.

The chain combines TRBV5-1 with TRBJ1-2, with TRBD1 matching 8 bases. The CDR3 contains 15 residues. V was pared by 5 bases and J by 4 bases, with 10 bases of the junction left unmatched. Germline CDR1 reads SGHRS; CDR2 reads YFSETQ. CDR3 sequence reads: CASSTLGTGGYGYTF. The CDR3 nucleotides read TGCGCCAGCAGTACCCTTGGGACAGGAGGCTATGGCTACACCTTC.